Shown below are 10 T cell receptor beta chains from a single sample sequenced in a study of graft-versus-host responses after intestinal transplantation. These TCRs are of unknown antigen specificity. Some clones are missing from TCRdb's copy, which holds only in-frame ones; the method was immunoSEQ multiplex PCR. The table lists roughly 120,000 clones, around 92% of them singletons. Material: unstimulated CD8+ T cells sorted from spleen or lymph node cells, obtained before transplant. These receptors originate from a human donor who was the organ donor for an intestinal transplant.

The chain combines TRBV29-1 with TRBJ1-2, with no clear D. CDR3 length: 12 residues. Germline CDR1 is SQVTM and CDR2 is ANQGSEA. Trimming removed 7 bases at V and 6 bases at J, with 15 bases between. DNA of the CDR3: TGCAGCGCAGGAGAGGATCCCCATGGCTACACCTTC. The encoded protein is CSAGEDPHGYTF.

This clone was seen a single time. The rearrangement uses TRBV10-3 and TRBJ2-5, with a tentative D call TRBD2 (5 bases). CDR3 length equals 13 residues. The germline V gene encodes CDR1 ENHRY and CDR2 SYGVKD. Trimming pared 6 bases from V and 5 bases from J, leaving 13 bases between. Written as DNA, the CDR3 is TGTGCCATCAGGGGGTCCAGGAGGGAGACCCAGTACTTC. Its protein is CAIRGSRRETQYF.

J is TRBJ2-1 and V is TRBV7-9, with TRBD2 matching 13 bases. V trimming: 4 bases; J trimming: 10 bases; junction bases outside the gene matches: 7. The CDR3 totals 15 residues. Germline lookup yields CDR1 SEHNR and CDR2 FQNEAQ (reference sequence). CDR3 sequence reads: CASSWGTSGNDEQFF. The CDR3 DNA sequence: TGTGCCAGCAGCTGGGGGACTAGCGGGAATGACGAGCAGTTCTTC.

The CDR3 bases are TGCGCCAGCAGCTTGTCCGGCATCGGGGGCGAGCAGTACTTC. This encodes CASSLSGIGGEQYF. This chain uses TRBV5-1 with TRBJ2-7, with D tentatively TRBD2 (6 bases). The CDR3 totals 14 residues. Germline CDR1 SGHRS, CDR2 YFSETQ. Deletions cut 1 base from V and 6 bases from J, with 14 bases between.

This clone was detected once. The J gene is TRBJ2-1, the V gene TRBV6-1; 11 bases fit TRBD2. The CDR3 has 14 amino acids. V was pared by 6 bases and J by 9 bases, with 7 bases of the junction left unmatched. From germline, CDR1 is MNHNS and CDR2 SASEGT. The CDR3 DNA reads as TGTGCCAGCAGGCAGGGACTAGCGGAGAGTGAGCAGTTCTTC. Its protein product is CASRQGLAESEQFF.

The chain has TRBV15 and TRBJ2-7; 10 nucleotides match TRBD2. CDR3 length: 19 residues. The V segment lost 0 bases and the J segment 0 bases; nucleotides outside the gene matches: 11. Germline V lookup: CDR1 LNHNV, CDR2 YYDKDF (reference sequence). The CDR3 bases are TGTGCCACCAGCAGAGATCTTGAGCTAGCGGGAGCCCTCTCCTACGAGCAGTACTTC. It codes for CATSRDLELAGALSYEQYF.

This clone was found once. The genes are TRBV27 and TRBJ2-5; no definite D call. This CDR3 comprises 12 residues. Germline V gene sequence: CDR1 MNHEY, CDR2 SMNVEV (reference sequence). V lost 5 bases, J lost 4 bases, and 8 bases lay in between. CDR3 amino acids: CASSPPGETQYF. The CDR3 DNA reads as TGTGCCAGCAGTCCACCGGGAGAGACCCAGTACTTC.

The J gene is TRBJ2-3, the V gene TRBV5-6, with TRBD2 matching 8 bases. CDR1 SGHDT and CDR2 YYEEEE come from the germline V gene. The V gene end was trimmed by 0 bases and the J gene end by 10 bases; junction bases not matched to a gene: 10. The CDR3 sequence is 15 residues long. The CDR3 DNA sequence: TGTGCCAGCAGCTTGGGGGGACTAGAAGGCAGCGCGCAGTATTTT. Amino acid sequence: CASSLGGLEGSAQYF.

The CDR3: CASSQASGRINEKLFF. The CDR3, as DNA: TGCGCCAGCAGCCAGGCTTCGGGACGGATTAATGAAAAACTGTTTTTT. The chain carries TRBV4-1 and TRBJ1-4, with D perhaps matching TRBD1 (5 bases). Germline-derived CDR1 and CDR2 are MGHRA and YSYEKL. Trimming left V 3 bases short and J 4 bases short, with 15 bases between. The CDR3 contains 16 residues.

The genes are TRBV19 and TRBJ1-3, with 8 bases lining up with TRBD1. Germline CDR1 LNHDA, CDR2 SQIVND (reference sequence). The CDR3 extends over 16 amino acids. The trim removed 5 bases at V and 1 base at J, leaving 7 bases unmatched. DNA for the CDR3: TGTGCCAGTAGTGGACCTGGACAGGGTTCTGGAAACACCATATATTTT. Its translation: CASSGPGQGSGNTIYF.